Listed below are T cell receptor beta chains from one sample, sequenced in a study of beta chain features in type 1 diabetes. Sequencing used immunoSEQ multiplex PCR; TCRdb keeps in-frame clones, though not all of them. This table holds 120,000 to 150,000 clones, under 60% found once. The sequenced material came from Tregs from blood. The source is a man younger than 30 in good health. Each CDR3 is given with its conserved first and last residue. The D gene is left open where the match is weak. Expanded clones are given a class, and other clones once, few, many or no size at all.

v_call	d_call	clone_size	j_call	cdr3_nt	cdr3_aa
TRBV18	TRBD2	NA	TRBJ2-3	TGTGCCAGCTCACCTTGGACTAGCGGGGCCCACACAGATACGCAGTATTTT	CASSPWTSGAHTDTQYF
TRBV28	TRBD1	NA	TRBJ2-7	TGTGCCAGCAGTCTGAGACAGGGGTGGATGGGGGAGCAGTACTTC	CASSLRQGWMGEQYF
TRBV5-1	NA	few	TRBJ2-5	TGCGCCAGCAGCTTAAGGGGTCAAGAGACCCAGTACTTC	CASSLRGQETQYF
TRBV28	NA	few	TRBJ2-7	TGTGCCAGCCTCAGCGTGGGGCCCTACGAGCAGTACTTC	CASLSVGPYEQYF
TRBV6-4	TRBD2	NA	TRBJ2-3	TGTGCCAGCAGCGGCGGGGGGGCCGTAGATACGCAGTATTTT	CASSGGGAVDTQYF
TRBV2	NA	NA	TRBJ2-2	TGTGCCAGCAGTGAAGCAAGGACTTGGACCGGGGAGCTGTTTTTT	CASSEARTWTGELFF
TRBV6-5	NA	few	TRBJ1-1	TGTGCCAGCAGTTCCCAGGGTGGGAACACTGAAGCTTTCTTT	CASSSQGGNTEAFF
TRBV7-3	NA	few	TRBJ2-3	TGTGCCAGCAGCCCCCAAGGGGCTGGGGTCACAGATACGCAGTATTTT	CASSPQGAGVTDTQYF
TRBV19	NA	NA	TRBJ1-4	TGTGCCAGTAGTCGGAGACCTACTAATGAAAAACTGTTTTTT	CASSRRPTNEKLFF
TRBV18	TRBD1	few	TRBJ1-5	TGTGCCAGCTCACCGGACAGGGTCGGTCAGCCCCAGCATTTT	CASSPDRVGQPQHF
TRBV5-1	NA	NA	TRBJ2-3	TGCGCCAGCACCCCTGTAGGCAGGGAAACAGATACGCAGTATTTT	CASTPVGRETDTQYF
TRBV19	NA	NA	TRBJ1-6	TGTGCCAGTAGTATACGCAGCTCCTATAATTCACCCCTCCACTTT	CASSIRSSYNSPLHF
TRBV5-1	TRBD2	NA	TRBJ2-7	TGCGCCAGCAGCCGGGACTACATCTACGAGCAGTACTTC	CASSRDYIYEQYF
TRBV30	TRBD2	NA	TRBJ2-4	TGTGCCTGGAGTCAGCGGGGGGGCACTAGAAACATTCAGTACTTC	CAWSQRGGTRNIQYF
TRBV9	NA	NA	TRBJ2-3	TGTGCCAGCAGCGTAGCTGTACAGGTTAGCACAGATACGCAGTATTTT	CASSVAVQVSTDTQYF
TRBV18	TRBD2	NA	TRBJ2-7	TGTGCCAGCTCACCCGGTATGGCGGGGGTCGGGGAGCAGTACTTC	CASSPGMAGVGEQYF
TRBV7-9	NA	few	TRBJ2-7	TGTGCCAGCAGCCTCAGGGGCGGTTCCTACGAGCAGTACTTC	CASSLRGGSYEQYF
TRBV7-8	NA	NA	TRBJ1-1	TGTGCCAGCAGCTTTCGGGGATTTACTGAAGCTTTCTTT	CASSFRGFTEAFF
TRBV14	TRBD1	few	TRBJ2-3	TGTGCCAGCAGCTCGTGGGGGACAGGGTCCATTGGTGATACGCAGTATTTT	CASSSWGTGSIGDTQYF
TRBV30	NA	few	TRBJ1-6	TGTGCCTGGAGTAGGAGGGTTGATTCACCCCTCCACTTT	CAWSRRVDSPLHF
TRBV28	NA	few	TRBJ1-5	TGTGCCAGCGCTGCTGTGGGGGCCAATCAGCCCCAGCATTTT	CASAAVGANQPQHF
TRBV25-1	TRBD2	once	TRBJ2-7	TGTGCCAGCAGTGGATACTGGGTGGGAGGGTCCTACGAGCAGTACTTC	CASSGYWVGGSYEQYF
TRBV7-2	TRBD2	NA	TRBJ2-7	TGTGCCAGCAGCTTAGAAGGGAGTGCGGGGGTAGTCTACGAGCAGTACTTC	CASSLEGSAGVVYEQYF
TRBV5-1	NA	NA	TRBJ1-2	TGCGCCAGCAGCTTGTTTGGGGGGGCCAACTATGGCTACACCTTC	CASSLFGGANYGYTF
TRBV9	NA	few	TRBJ2-2	TGTGCCAGCAATCGACAGACGAACACCGGGGAGCTGTTTTTT	CASNRQTNTGELFF
TRBV28	NA	NA	TRBJ1-2	TGTGCCAGCATCAAACCATCCGGGAACCTGGGGGGCTACACCTTC	CASIKPSGNLGGYTF
TRBV27	NA	once	TRBJ1-4	TGTGCCAGCAAAACCCTACTACGTGGAAAACTGTTTTTT	CASKTLLRGKLFF
TRBV7-2	TRBD2	NA	TRBJ2-4	TGTGCCAGCAGCGGAGGGGTAGCGGGGGGGCGGGTCAAAAACATTCAGTACTTC	CASSGGVAGGRVKNIQYF
TRBV9	TRBD1	few	TRBJ1-1	TGTGCCAGCAGCGCCCGTAGCCGGGGGACAGAGAACACTGAAGCTTTCTTT	CASSARSRGTENTEAFF
TRBV25-1	NA	NA	TRBJ1-1	TGTGCCAGCAGTGATACAGGGAAGACTGAAGCTTTCTTT	CASSDTGKTEAFF
TRBV29-1	NA	few	TRBJ2-1	TGCAGCGTTGGGAGAATTAGCGGAACGAGTGGTGAGCAGTTCTTC	CSVGRISGTSGEQFF
TRBV10-3	TRBD1	few	TRBJ2-7	TGTGCCACCTCGGACAGGTTACACGAGCAGTACTTC	CATSDRLHEQYF
TRBV7-2	TRBD2	few	TRBJ2-7	TGTGCCAGCAGCTTACGGAGCGGGGGGGCTCTGTACGAGCAGTACTTC	CASSLRSGGALYEQYF
TRBV7-2	NA	NA	TRBJ2-7	TGTGCCAGCAGCTTAGCCACAGTCTCCTACGAGCAGTACTTC	CASSLATVSYEQYF
TRBV9	NA	NA	TRBJ2-3	TGTGCCAGCAGCGTAGACCTAGTCCCAGATACGCAGTATTTT	CASSVDLVPDTQYF
TRBV5-1	NA	NA	TRBJ1-3	TGCGCCAGCAGCTTGCGAGGGCAAGACACCATATATTTT	CASSLRGQDTIYF
TRBV10-3	TRBD2	few	TRBJ2-3	TGTGCCATCAGTGCTGCGGGAGGGCGTAAAGATACGCAGTATTTT	CAISAAGGRKDTQYF
TRBV5-1	NA	NA	TRBJ1-1	TGCGCCAGCAGCCCCCCAGGCACTGAAGCTTTCTTT	CASSPPGTEAFF
TRBV5-1	NA	few	TRBJ2-2	TGCGCCAGCAGCTCCCCATCCAGGGGAGGGTCCGGGGAGCTGTTTTTT	CASSSPSRGGSGELFF
TRBV10-3	NA	few	TRBJ2-5	TGTGCCATCAGTGATGGCCCCCAGGGTATTTTGGTCGAGACCCAGTACTTC	CAISDGPQGILVETQYF
TRBV29-1	NA	NA	TRBJ1-1	TGCAGCGTTGTTACAGGGCTTGGAGCTGAAGCTTTCTTT	CSVVTGLGAEAFF
TRBV11-2	TRBD1	few	TRBJ2-3	TGTGCCAGCAGCTTCGGGACAGGGCCAGATACGCAGTATTTT	CASSFGTGPDTQYF
TRBV14	NA	few	TRBJ2-7	TGTGCCAGCAGCCAAGTCCTGGGGGGGGCCGAGCAGTACTTC	CASSQVLGGAEQYF
TRBV9	TRBD2	NA	TRBJ2-7	TGTGCCAGCAGCGTAGCCGGGACTAGCGGGAGAGGGTACGAGCAGTACTTC	CASSVAGTSGRGYEQYF
TRBV6-4	NA	NA	TRBJ1-5	TGTGCCAGCACCCGTTCACAGGGACACAATCAGCCCCAGCATTTT	CASTRSQGHNQPQHF
TRBV9	NA	NA	TRBJ2-5	TGTACCAGCAGCGTAACAGGGTTAGAGACCCAGTACTTC	CTSSVTGLETQYF
TRBV2	NA	NA	TRBJ2-3	TGTGCCAGCTGTAGGGGGTTCACAGATACGCAGTATTTT	CASCRGFTDTQYF
TRBV5-6	NA	few	TRBJ1-1	TGTGCCAGCAGCTTGGAACCGGACACTGAAGCTTTCTTT	CASSLEPDTEAFF
TRBV2	NA	NA	TRBJ2-3	TGTGCCAGCAGGGGCACAGGGCCAGATACGCAGTATTTT	CASRGTGPDTQYF
TRBV10-3	NA	NA	TRBJ1-4	TGTGCCATCAGTGTAGAGGTTATGGGAAAACTGTTTTTT	CAISVEVMGKLFF
TRBV10-3	NA	few	TRBJ2-3	TGTGCCATCAGTGACTACGGACTGCCAAGCACAGATACGCAGTATTTT	CAISDYGLPSTDTQYF
TRBV30	TRBD2	NA	TRBJ2-5	TGTGCCTGGAGTAGCTCTAGCGGGGGCCCCTCGGAGACCCAGTACTTC	CAWSSSSGGPSETQYF
TRBV27	TRBD1	NA	TRBJ1-2	TGTGCCAGCAGTTTGGACAGGAAATCTCAATATGGCTACACCTTC	CASSLDRKSQYGYTF
TRBV7-8	NA	few	TRBJ1-4	TGTGCCAGCAGCTTTACAGGGATCCCTAATGAAAAACTGTTTTTT	CASSFTGIPNEKLFF